Listed below are T cell receptor beta chains from one sample, sequenced in a study of cytomegalovirus exposure and HLA in healthy donors. Profiling relied on immunoSEQ multiplex PCR, and the TCRdb table lists in-frame clones only, not all of them. The sample records roughly 100,000 clones, approximately 64% being singletons. Sequenced: PBMCs. The source of these receptors is a human donor in good health. Both conserved end residues are part of each CDR3. The D gene is left open where the match is weak. The size of a clone is reported for some rows only, either as once, few or many, or as a class for expanded clones.

DNA | CDR3 | V | size | D | J
TGTGCCAGCTCACCCACCGGACAGGGAAACGAGCAGTACTTC | CASSPTGQGNEQYF | TRBV18 | . | TRBD1 | TRBJ2-7
TGTGCCAGTAAAGGGCGGGGGGGGAACACCGGGGAGCTGTTTTTT | CASKGRGGNTGELFF | TRBV19 | . | TRBD2 | TRBJ2-2
TGTGCCAGCAGCGCATACCGGGACAGAGGCACTAGAAACACCATATATTTT | CASSAYRDRGTRNTIYF | TRBV9 | . | TRBD1 | TRBJ1-3
TGTGCCAGCAGAAGACAGGGGGCCAGGGCTGGCTACACCTTC | CASRRQGARAGYTF | TRBV2 | few | TRBD1 | TRBJ1-2
TGTGCCAGCAGAACAGGGGGGAATGAGCAGTTCTTC | CASRTGGNEQFF | TRBV2 | few | TRBD1 | TRBJ2-1
TGTGCCAGCAGCTATGGGACAGGGGCCAACTACAATGAGCAGTTCTTC | CASSYGTGANYNEQFF | TRBV6-6 | few | TRBD1 | TRBJ2-1
TGCGCCAGCAGCCGGACTAGCGGGAGATCTGGAGGATACAATGAGCAGTTCTTC | CASSRTSGRSGGYNEQFF | TRBV5-1 | . | TRBD2 | TRBJ2-1
TGTGCCAGCAGCCAACTTGGACAGATGAACACTGAAGCTTTCTTT | CASSQLGQMNTEAFF | TRBV7-9 | . | . | TRBJ1-1
TGTGCCAGCAGCTTTCTTATGAACACTGAAGCTTTCTTT | CASSFLMNTEAFF | TRBV7-9 | . | . | TRBJ1-1
TGCGCCAGCAGCTTCGCGGGAGAGACCCAGTACTTC | CASSFAGETQYF | TRBV5-1 | . | . | TRBJ2-5
TGCGCCAGCGGGAGCTCAATAGATAATCCAACCTACGAGCAGTACTTC | CASGSSIDNPTYEQYF | TRBV5-1 | . | . | TRBJ2-7
TGTGCCAGCACTCAGGGTCCGACCTACGAGCAGTACTTC | CASTQGPTYEQYF | TRBV25-1 | few | . | TRBJ2-7
TGCAGCGCTGCAGACAGGGATGGAAACACCATATATTTT | CSAADRDGNTIYF | TRBV29-1 | . | TRBD1 | TRBJ1-3
TGTGCCAGCAGCCGCCGGGACAGGGGGAATGAGCAGTTCTTC | CASSRRDRGNEQFF | TRBV7-9 | few | TRBD1 | TRBJ2-1
TGCGCCAGCAGCCAAGGATCCGGGGGAGGGGAGACCCAGTACTTC | CASSQGSGGGETQYF | TRBV4-1 | . | TRBD2 | TRBJ2-5
TGTGCCAGCAGTGAGGAGACAGGGAGCTCCTACGAGCAGTACTTC | CASSEETGSSYEQYF | TRBV2 | . | TRBD1 | TRBJ2-7
TGTGCCAGTAGTATAGAAGACAGACCGAACACTGAAGCTTTCTTT | CASSIEDRPNTEAFF | TRBV19 | few | . | TRBJ1-1
TGTGCCAGTAGTATAGGTTCTGAAGCAAATCAGCCCCAGCATTTT | CASSIGSEANQPQHF | TRBV19 | . | . | TRBJ1-5
TGTGCCAGTAGTCGGGACTTCTACAATGAGCAGTTCTTC | CASSRDFYNEQFF | TRBV19 | . | . | TRBJ2-1
TGTGCCAGCTCACCACCCCGACAGGCTTCCTCTGGAAACACCATATATTTT | CASSPPRQASSGNTIYF | TRBV18 | . | . | TRBJ1-3
TGTGCCAGTACCCCCACCGGGACAGGGGGCTCCTACGAGCAGTACTTC | CASTPTGTGGSYEQYF | TRBV19 | . | TRBD1 | TRBJ2-7
TGTGCCAGCAGCCCGGGACTAGCGGGATTCTACACCGGGGAGCTGTTTTTT | CASSPGLAGFYTGELFF | TRBV7-6 | . | TRBD2 | TRBJ2-2
TGTGCCAGCAGCTTAGGGGATCTAGCGGGAGCCTATGAGCAGTACTTC | CASSLGDLAGAYEQYF | TRBV7-9 | . | TRBD2 | TRBJ2-7
TGTGCCAGCAGCCATCAGGGGAATGAAGCTTTCTTT | CASSHQGNEAFF | TRBV7-8 | . | . | TRBJ1-1
TGTGCCAGCTTCCAAGCGAGAAACACTGAAGCTTTCTTT | CASFQARNTEAFF | TRBV6-5 | . | . | TRBJ1-1
TGTGCCAGCAGCTTAGGTTTCGGCAGGGGCACTGAAGCTTTCTTT | CASSLGFGRGTEAFF | TRBV7-8 | . | . | TRBJ1-1
TGTGCCTGGAGTGTAGACATAACTAGCACAGATACGCAGTATTTT | CAWSVDITSTDTQYF | TRBV30 | once | . | TRBJ2-3
TGTGCCAGCAGTGGGGCTGGCTTTTCGGCGCAGTATTTT | CASSGAGFSAQYF | TRBV6-1 | . | . | TRBJ2-3
TGTGCCAGCAGCCCAAGCGGGAGCGGGGATAAAACCGGGGAGCTGTTTTTT | CASSPSGSGDKTGELFF | TRBV9 | . | TRBD2 | TRBJ2-2
TGTGCCCAAAGCCGGGACAGGGCGGTCTATGGCTACACCTTC | CAQSRDRAVYGYTF | TRBV19 | . | TRBD1 | TRBJ1-2
TGTGCCAGTAGTATGCAGGGGACTGAAGCTTTCTTT | CASSMQGTEAFF | TRBV19 | . | . | TRBJ1-1
TGCGCCAGCAGCTTCGGCGGGGCAGCGGGGGAGACCCAGTACTTC | CASSFGGAAGETQYF | TRBV5-1 | . | TRBD2 | TRBJ2-5
TGTGCCAGCAGCTCCCGCTCGGGACAGGGGGGCCCGTTCGGCTATGGCTACACCTTC | CASSSRSGQGGPFGYGYTF | TRBV7-9 | . | TRBD1 | TRBJ1-2
TGTGCCAGCAGCCCGCCCGACAGGAAAGTCTCCTACGAGCAGTACTTC | CASSPPDRKVSYEQYF | TRBV7-8 | . | . | TRBJ2-7
TGTGCCAGCAGCTTAACTCTAACCTACGAGCAGTACTTC | CASSLTLTYEQYF | TRBV13 | . | . | TRBJ2-7
TGTGCCAGCAGCTTGGGGCGGGGAACGGAGACCCAGTACTTC | CASSLGRGTETQYF | TRBV5-6 | . | . | TRBJ2-5
TGCGCCAGCAGCCAAGGGCTGCGGCAGAGGGGGGATACGCAGTATTTT | CASSQGLRQRGDTQYF | TRBV4-1 | . | . | TRBJ2-3
TGCAGCTCAACCCCTAGCCCCTCCACAGATACGCAGTATTTT | CSSTPSPSTDTQYF | TRBV29-1 | . | . | TRBJ2-3
TGTGCCAGTGTAAGCAACCTGAACACTGAAGCTTTCTTT | CASVSNLNTEAFF | TRBV19 | . | . | TRBJ1-1
TGTGCCAGCTCACAACAGGGGAGCGAGCAGTACTTC | CASSQQGSEQYF | TRBV18 | . | TRBD1 | TRBJ2-7
TGTGCCAGCAGTGCAACAGGGGTCGAGCAGTACTTC | CASSATGVEQYF | TRBV27 | . | TRBD1 | TRBJ2-7
TGTGCCAGCAAATGGACAGGGAATTTGGCTGGTCGCGGCTACACCTTC | CASKWTGNLAGRGYTF | TRBV21-1 | . | . | TRBJ1-2
TGTGCCAGTAGCGGGAGTTACAATGAGCAGTTCTTC | CASSGSYNEQFF | TRBV19 | . | . | TRBJ2-1
TGTGCCAGCAGTGACGCTCGCGGGAGTGAGTACGAGCAGTACTTC | CASSDARGSEYEQYF | TRBV2 | . | TRBD2 | TRBJ2-7
TGTGCCAGCACCAAGCACGAGGCGGGTGAAGCTTTCTTT | CASTKHEAGEAFF | TRBV2 | . | . | TRBJ1-1
TGTGCCAGTAGTTACAGAGACAGGGACGGGGGCTTGGAGGAGCAGTACTTC | CASSYRDRDGGLEEQYF | TRBV19 | . | . | TRBJ2-7
TGCGCCAGCAGCACGGGGACAGGGGGCGCGTACGAGCAGTACTTC | CASSTGTGGAYEQYF | TRBV5-1 | . | TRBD1 | TRBJ2-7